This TCR gamma chain comes out of a study of Vδ1+ human thymocytes. Study observations and caveats: About 20% of thymic delta-chain sequences were Vdelta2, with few Vdelta3, unlike blood Vdelta1+ controls. Thymic TRG and TRD repertoires appeared highly polyclonal, with Gaussian CDR3 length distributions. Many TRG clonotypes were shared between donors; TRD repertoires were essentially private. The authors advised highly purified populations and single-cell validation.

The template was reverse-transcribed extracted RNA. CDR3 amplicons came from multiplex PCR with pooled V-gene forward and constant-region reverse primers. TCRdb reapplied CATT to the multiplex PCR reads. This table holds some 11,000 gamma-chain clones, roughly two fifths found once. This CDR3 has 12 residues. Germline values: CDR1 VINAFY, CDR2 YDVSNSKD. The junction had 4 bases not matched to a gene; V was cut back by 1 base and J by 7 bases. As to this clone: The antigen remains unidentified.

Thymocytes were sorted as CD3+ TCRVdelta1+ TCRVdelta2- after alphabeta T cell depletion. Sequenced sample: Vdelta1+ gamma-delta thymocytes from the thymus. The subset was: FACS-sorted CD3+ TCRalphabeta- TCRVdelta1+ TCRVdelta2- thymocytes. The V call is TRGV5, the J call TRGJ1 or TRGJ2. The source is a boy in the first two years of life who had congenital heart surgery. CDR3 DNA: TGTGCCACCTGGGACAGTCACTATAAGAAACTCTTT. It is translated as CATWDSHYKKLF.